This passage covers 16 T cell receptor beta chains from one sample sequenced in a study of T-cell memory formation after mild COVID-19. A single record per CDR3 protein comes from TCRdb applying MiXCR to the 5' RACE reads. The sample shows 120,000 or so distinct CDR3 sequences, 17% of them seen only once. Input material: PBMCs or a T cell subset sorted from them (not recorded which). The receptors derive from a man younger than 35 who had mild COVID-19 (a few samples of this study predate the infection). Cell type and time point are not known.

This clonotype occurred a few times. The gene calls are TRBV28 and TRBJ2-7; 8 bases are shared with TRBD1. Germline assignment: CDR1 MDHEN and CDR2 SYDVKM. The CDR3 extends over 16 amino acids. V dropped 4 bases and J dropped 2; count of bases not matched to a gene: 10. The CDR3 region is CASSSIGQGSTYEQYV. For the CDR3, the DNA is TGTGCCAGCAGTTCGATCGGACAGGGTAGTACCTACGAGCAGTACGTC.

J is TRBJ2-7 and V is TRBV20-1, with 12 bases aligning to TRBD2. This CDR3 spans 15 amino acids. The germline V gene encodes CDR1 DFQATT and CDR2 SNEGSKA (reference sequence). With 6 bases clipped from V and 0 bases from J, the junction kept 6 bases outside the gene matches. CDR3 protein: CSAPLAGGPSYEQYF. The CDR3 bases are TGCAGTGCGCCACTAGCGGGGGGACCCTCCTACGAGCAGTACTTC.

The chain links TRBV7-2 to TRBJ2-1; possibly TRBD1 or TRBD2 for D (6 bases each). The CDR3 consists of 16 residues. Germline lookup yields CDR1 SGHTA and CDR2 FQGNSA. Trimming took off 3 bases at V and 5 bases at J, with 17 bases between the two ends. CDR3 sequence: CASSFYGGNGDNEQFF. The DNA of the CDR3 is TGTGCCAGCAGCTTCTACGGGGGCAACGGGGACAATGAGCAGTTCTTC.

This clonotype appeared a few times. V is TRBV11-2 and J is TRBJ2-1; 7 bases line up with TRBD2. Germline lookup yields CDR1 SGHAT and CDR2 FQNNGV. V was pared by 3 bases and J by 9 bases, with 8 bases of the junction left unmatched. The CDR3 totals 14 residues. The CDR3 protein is CASSFGSGVGEQFF. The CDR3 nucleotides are TGTGCCAGCAGCTTCGGGAGCGGGGTGGGTGAGCAGTTCTTC.

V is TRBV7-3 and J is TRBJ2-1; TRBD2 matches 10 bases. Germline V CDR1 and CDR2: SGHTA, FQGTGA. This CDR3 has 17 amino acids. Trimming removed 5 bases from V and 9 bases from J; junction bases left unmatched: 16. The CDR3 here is CASSRIALASGGPEQFF. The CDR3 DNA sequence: TGTGCCAGCAGCCGTATAGCCCTTGCTAGCGGGGGCCCTGAGCAGTTCTTC.

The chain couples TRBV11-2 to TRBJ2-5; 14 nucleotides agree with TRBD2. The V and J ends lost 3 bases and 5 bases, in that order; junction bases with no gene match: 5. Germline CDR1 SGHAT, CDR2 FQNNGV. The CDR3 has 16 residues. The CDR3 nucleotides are TGTGCCAGCAGCTTCGGACTAGCGGGGGGCGGGGAGACCCAGTACTTC. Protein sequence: CASSFGLAGGGETQYF.

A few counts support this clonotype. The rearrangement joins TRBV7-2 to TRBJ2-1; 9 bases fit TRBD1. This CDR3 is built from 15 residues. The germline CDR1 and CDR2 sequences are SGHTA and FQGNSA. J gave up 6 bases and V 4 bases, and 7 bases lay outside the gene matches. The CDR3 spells CASSYGQGYGNEQFF. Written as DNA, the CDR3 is TGTGCCAGCAGCTACGGACAGGGGTACGGCAATGAGCAGTTCTTC.

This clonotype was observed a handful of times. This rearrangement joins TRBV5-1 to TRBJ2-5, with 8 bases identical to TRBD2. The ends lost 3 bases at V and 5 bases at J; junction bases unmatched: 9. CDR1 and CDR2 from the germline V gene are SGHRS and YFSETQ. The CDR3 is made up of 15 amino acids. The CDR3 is CASSYDAGGRETQYF. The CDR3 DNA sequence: TGCGCCAGCAGCTACGATGCGGGGGGTCGGGAGACCCAGTACTTC.

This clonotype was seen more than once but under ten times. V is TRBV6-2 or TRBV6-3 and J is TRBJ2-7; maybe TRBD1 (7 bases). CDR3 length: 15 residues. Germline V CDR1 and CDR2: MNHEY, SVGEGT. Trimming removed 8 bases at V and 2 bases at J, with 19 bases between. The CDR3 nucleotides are TGTGCCAGCCCTCTCCGGGACAGCGGGCCCTACGAGCAGTACGTC. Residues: CASPLRDSGPYEQYV.

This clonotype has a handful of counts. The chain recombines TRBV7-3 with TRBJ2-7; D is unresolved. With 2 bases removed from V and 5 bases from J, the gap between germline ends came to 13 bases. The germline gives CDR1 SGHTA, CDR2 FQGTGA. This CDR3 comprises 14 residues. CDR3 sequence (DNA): TGTGCCAGCAGCTTAGATATCGGAACAGACGAGCAGTACTTC. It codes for CASSLDIGTDEQYF.

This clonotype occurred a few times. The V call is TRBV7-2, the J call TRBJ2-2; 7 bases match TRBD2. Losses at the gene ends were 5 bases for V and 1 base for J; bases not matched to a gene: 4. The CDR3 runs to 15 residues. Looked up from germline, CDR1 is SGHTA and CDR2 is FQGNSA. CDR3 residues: CASSLERGNTGELFF. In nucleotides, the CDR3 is TGTGCCAGCAGCCTGGAGCGGGGGAACACCGGGGAGCTGTTTTTT. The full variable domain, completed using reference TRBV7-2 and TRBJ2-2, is GAGVSQSPSNKVTEKGKDVELRCDPISGHTALYWYRQSLGQGLEFLIYFQGNSAPDKSGLPSDRFSAERTGGSVSTLTIQRTQQEDSAVYLCASSLERGNTGELFFGEGSRLTVL.

The chain's CDR3 is CASSSNSRFDEQFF. CDR3 coding DNA: TGTGCCAGCAGTAGCAACAGCCGATTTGATGAGCAGTTCTTC. The chain couples TRBV2 to TRBJ2-1, with D hard to call. The V gene lost 5 bases and the J gene lost 8 bases, with 16 bases spanning the gap. The CDR3 has 14 amino acids. Germline V gives CDR1 SNHLY, CDR2 FYNNEI.

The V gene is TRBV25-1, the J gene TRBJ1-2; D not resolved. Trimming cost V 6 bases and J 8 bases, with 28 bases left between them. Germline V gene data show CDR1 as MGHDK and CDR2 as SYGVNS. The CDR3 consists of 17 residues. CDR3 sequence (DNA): TGTGCCAGCAGCCCTCCCACCTATGCCGGTGGCCGACAAGGCTACACCTTC. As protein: CASSPPTYAGGRQGYTF.

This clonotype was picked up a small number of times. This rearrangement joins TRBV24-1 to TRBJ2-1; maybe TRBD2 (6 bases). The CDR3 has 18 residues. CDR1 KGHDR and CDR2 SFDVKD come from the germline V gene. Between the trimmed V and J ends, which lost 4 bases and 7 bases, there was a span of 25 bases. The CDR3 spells CATSDSRPLLGGNNEQFF. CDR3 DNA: TGTGCCACCAGTGACTCCCGCCCTCTATTGGGGGGTAATAATGAGCAGTTCTTC.

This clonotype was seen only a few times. The CDR3 reads CASSQRLAYYEQYF. CDR3 DNA sequence: TGTGCCAGCAGTCAGCGACTAGCGTACTACGAGCAGTACTTC. The rearrangement uses TRBV6-2 or TRBV6-3 and TRBJ2-7; 8 positions agree with TRBD2. The CDR3 sequence is 14 residues long. Per the germline V gene, CDR1 is MNHEY and CDR2 is SVGEGT. The ends lost 5 bases at V and 3 bases at J; junction bases unmatched: 6.

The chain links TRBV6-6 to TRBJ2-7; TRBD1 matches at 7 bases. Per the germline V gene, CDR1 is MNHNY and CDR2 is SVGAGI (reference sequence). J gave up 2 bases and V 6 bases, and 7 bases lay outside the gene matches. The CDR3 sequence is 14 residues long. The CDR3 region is CASSPTGTAYEQYF. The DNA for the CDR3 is TGTGCCAGCAGCCCTACCGGGACAGCCTACGAGCAGTACTTC.